A selection of T cell receptor beta chains follows, all from one sample in a study of shared clonotypes between healthy human individuals. Measured with immunoSEQ multiplex PCR; TCRdb has only the in-frame clones, and not every one. The sample shows about 730,000 clones, about two thirds of them seen only once. Sequencing used memory CD4+ T cells sorted from blood. All receptors derive from a woman aged 25-40 years in good health. CDR3s include the opening cysteine and the closing phenylalanine or tryptophan. A D gene is named only where the DNA matches it firmly. The listing skips clone size in some rows; elsewhere it reads once, few, many or a size class.

cdr3_nt cdr3_aa j_call d_call clone_size v_call
TGCGCCAGCAGCTTTGGGGACGGGGATGAAGCTTTCTTT CASSFGDGDEAFF TRBJ1-1 - - TRBV5-1
TGTGCCAGCAAGGCAGGGTTGGCGGAAGGGGAAAAACTGTTTTTT CASKAGLAEGEKLFF TRBJ1-4 - few TRBV2
TGTGCCAGCAGTCGGACAGGGGAGGTGGGCTATGGCTACACCTTC CASSRTGEVGYGYTF TRBJ1-2 TRBD1 - TRBV6-5
TGTGCCAGCACCGCCGAGGGGGGGTACTCCTACGAGCAGTACTTC CASTAEGGYSYEQYF TRBJ2-7 - - TRBV11-2
TGCGCCAGCAGCCAACCGGGACTAACCTTCTACGAGCAGTACTTC CASSQPGLTFYEQYF TRBJ2-7 TRBD2 - TRBV5-1
TGCAGCGTCCAGGGGGCAGGTGAAAAACTGTTTTTT CSVQGAGEKLFF TRBJ1-4 TRBD1 few TRBV29-1
TGTGCCAGCAGCTTGGAAAGGGGAGAAGCTTTCTTT CASSLERGEAFF TRBJ1-1 - once TRBV5-4
TGTGCCAGCAGTTACCCCCCGGGACGTATGAACACTGAAGCTTTCTTT CASSYPPGRMNTEAFF TRBJ1-1 - - TRBV6-6
TGTGCCAGCAGCCCCCAGTTGGATCCCGGCTACACCTTC CASSPQLDPGYTF TRBJ1-2 - once TRBV11-3
TGTGCCAGTAGGGGGGACAGGGCCAGCAATCAGCCCCAGCATTTT CASRGDRASNQPQHF TRBJ1-5 TRBD1 few TRBV19
TGCGCCAGCAGCCCCGGACAGGATTATCAGCCCCAGCATTTT CASSPGQDYQPQHF TRBJ1-5 TRBD1 - TRBV5-1
TGTGCCAGCCAGGGGTTCTATGGCTACACCTTC CASQGFYGYTF TRBJ1-2 - - TRBV19
TGTGCCAGCTCACTCGGACAGGCCGAAAAACTGTTTTTT CASSLGQAEKLFF TRBJ1-4 TRBD1 - TRBV18
TGTGCCAGCAGTGGGGATAGAATCCGGACTAGTTTC CASSGDRIRTSF TRBJ2-7 TRBD2 - TRBV6-1
TGTGCCAGCAGCTTAGGGGCGGTTGCAGATACGCAGTATTTT CASSLGAVADTQYF TRBJ2-3 - few TRBV11-3
TGTGCCAGCTCACCAGGAACGGGAGCTCTTGTCACAGATACGCAGTATTTT CASSPGTGALVTDTQYF TRBJ2-3 - - TRBV18
TGTGCCAGCAGCCCGACTAGCGGGAGAGGTAATGAGCAGTTCTTC CASSPTSGRGNEQFF TRBJ2-1 TRBD2 - TRBV7-9
TGCGCCAGCACCCCGAGGGCTAGCGGGAGTAGCAATGAGCAGTTCTTC CASTPRASGSSNEQFF TRBJ2-1 TRBD2 - TRBV5-1
TGTGCCAGTGAACAGGGGAAGGGGCATTCACCCCTCCACTTT CASEQGKGHSPLHF TRBJ1-6 TRBD1 - TRBV25-1
TGCAGTGCTAGGTCTTTCAATGAGCAGTTCTTC CSARSFNEQFF TRBJ2-1 - - TRBV20-1
TGTGCCAGCAGCCAAGTGGGGGCACAGTATTCCCACGAGCAGTACTTC CASSQVGAQYSHEQYF TRBJ2-7 - few TRBV14
TGTGCCAGTAGTAATCCGGGAGGGGGGTACAATGAGCAGTTCTTC CASSNPGGGYNEQFF TRBJ2-1 TRBD2 - TRBV19
TGTGCCAGCACCAACAGGGAAAACTATGGCTACACCTTC CASTNRENYGYTF TRBJ1-2 - - TRBV28
TGCGCCAGCAGCCCCGGGACAGCTCAAGAGACCCAGTACTTC CASSPGTAQETQYF TRBJ2-5 TRBD1 - TRBV5-1
TGCGCCAACCAGTGCAGGTCGAACACTGAAGCTTTCTTT CANQCRSNTEAFF TRBJ1-1 - - TRBV5-1
TGTGCCAGCTCAGGGTCGGTCGGCATTCAGTACTTC CASSGSVGIQYF TRBJ2-4 - - TRBV27
TGTGCCTGGGACAACTGGGGGACCGGGGAGCTGTTTTTT CAWDNWGTGELFF TRBJ2-2 - - TRBV30
TGTGCCAGCAGCCATCGTGGGGGCGGGAGTTACGAGCAGTACTTC CASSHRGGGSYEQYF TRBJ2-7 - few TRBV5-4
TGTGCCACCAGCAGAGACCCGCAGGGTAGCGGAAACACCATATATTTT CATSRDPQGSGNTIYF TRBJ1-3 - - TRBV15
TGTGCCAGTAGTACCCAGGGACAGGGGACCTACGAGCAGTACTTC CASSTQGQGTYEQYF TRBJ2-7 TRBD1 once TRBV19
TGCGCCAGCAGTGAGTTTGGGACATACACCTACGAGCAGTACTTC CASSEFGTYTYEQYF TRBJ2-7 - many TRBV10-1
TGTGCCAGCAGTGACCGGGGGAACTATGGCTACACCTTC CASSDRGNYGYTF TRBJ1-2 - many TRBV2
TGCACCAGCAGCCCGAGACCTTTAAATTACAATGAGCAGTTCTTC CTSSPRPLNYNEQFF TRBJ2-1 - - TRBV1
TGTGCCAGCAGGATAGGGGCCACCGGGGAGCTGTTTTTT CASRIGATGELFF TRBJ2-2 - - TRBV6-5
TGTGCCAGCAGCTTGGGCCTGGGCAGTATAAACACCGGGGAGCTGTTTTTT CASSLGLGSINTGELFF TRBJ2-2 - few TRBV5-4
TGTGCCAGCAGACTTCTCAGCTCTGGGGCCAACGTCCTGACTTTC CASRLLSSGANVLTF TRBJ2-6 - few TRBV2
TGTGCCAGCAGTTTGATCCAGGGGCTTGACTATGGCTACACCTTC CASSLIQGLDYGYTF TRBJ1-2 - - TRBV28